This TCR beta chain was obtained from a study of blood T cell repertoires in COVID-19. The assay was immunoSEQ multiplex PCR, and TCRdb's table has in-frame clones only and misses some. The sample carries some 200,000 clones, around 83% recorded once. The trim removed 1 base at V and 6 bases at J, leaving 7 bases unmatched. CDR1 is LGHDT and CDR2 is YNNKEL in the germline V gene (reference sequence). The CDR3 runs to 15 residues. The rearrangement links TRBV3-1 (or the pseudogene TRBV3-2) to TRBJ1-1; 8 bases match TRBD1. The sequenced material came from peripheral blood. The clonotype originates from a middle-aged man who had recovered from COVID-19. The CDR3 reads CASSQGTGRGAEAFF. The DNA of the CDR3 is TGTGCCAGCAGCCAAGGGACAGGGCGAGGCGCTGAAGCTTTCTTT.